This note documents a single TCR beta chain sequence. Its antigen is currently unknown. These data belong to a study of Ad26.COV2.S vaccination and SARS-CoV-2 variants. Turning to the study itself: Donor had been placed in the Ad26.COV2.S arm of the COV1001 trial. Overall study results and limits: Vaccinated and placebo-treated recipients had similar non-spike TCR breadth.

Treatment noted: around 19 received Ad26.COV2.S at low or high dose, single or two shots; 5 received placebo; per-sample allocation not given. Samples were taken on day 63 after the first vaccine or placebo injection. An Ad26 vector expressing Wuhan-strain SARS-CoV-2 spike served as the vaccine. In germline, CDR1 is LGHNT, CDR2 FRNRAP. This CDR3 is 15 amino acids long. Trimming took off 1 base at V and 1 base at J, with 7 bases between the two ends. Only in-frame clones appear in the TCRdb table, and some are missing; sequencing was by immunoSEQ multiplex PCR. Of some 450,000 clones in the sample, less than 95% were seen once.

The sequence was obtained from a person aged 18-60 years who received the Ad26.COV2.S COVID-19 vaccine or a placebo. The chain is built from TRBV12-5 and TRBJ2-2; D perhaps matches TRBD1 (5 bases). Material: peripheral blood, obtained in a trial of Ad26.COV2.S vaccine versus placebo. The CDR3 DNA follows: TGTGCTAGTGGTTTGGCTACAGGGAACACCGGGGAGCTGTTTTTT. This codes for CASGLATGNTGELFF.